These 17 T cell receptor beta chains share one sample of origin, sequenced in a study of neurological immune-mediated disorders. In TCRdb, the 5' RACE reads were re-called with MiXCR into one record per CDR3 protein. The sample includes around 79,000 distinct CDR3 sequences, roughly an eighth of them seen just once. Sequencing input: PBMCs. These receptors originate from a woman in her forties or fifties in good health.

In this sample, this clonotype turned up many times. The rearrangement joins TRBV5-1 to TRBJ2-7; 10 nucleotides match TRBD2. CDR1 and CDR2 from the germline V gene are SGHRS and YFSETQ. The V gene end was trimmed by 4 bases and the J gene end by 1 base; junction bases not matched to a gene: 5. The CDR3 spans 15 residues. Here the CDR3 DNA reads TGCGCCAGCAGCGATACTAGCGGGGTTTCCTACGAGCAGTACTTC. This sequence encodes CASSDTSGVSYEQYF.

This clonotype was recorded at least ten times. The chain has TRBV10-3 and TRBJ2-5, with 8 nucleotides matching TRBD1. Germline V gene sequence: CDR1 ENHRY, CDR2 SYGVKD. This CDR3 comprises 12 residues. The junction had 6 bases not matched to a gene; V was cut back by 10 bases and J by 5 bases. The CDR3 region is CATQGARETQYF. The CDR3 bases are TGTGCCACTCAGGGGGCCCGGGAGACCCAGTACTTC.

This chain links TRBV14 with TRBJ2-3, with D perhaps TRBD2 (5 bases). Germline CDR1 reads SGHDN; CDR2 reads FVKESK. The V end was cut by 0 bases, the J end by 2 bases, with 18 bases between. CDR3 length: 18 amino acids. CDR3 coding DNA: TGTGCCAGCAGCCAAGATGGATATCCCCGGGAAACCACAGATACGCAGTATTTT. Encoded protein: CASSQDGYPRETTDTQYF.

This clonotype came up many times. The V call is TRBV7-9, the J call TRBJ2-1, with a tentative D call TRBD1 (5 bases). Looked up from germline, CDR1 is SEHNR and CDR2 is FQNEAQ (reference sequence). V was cut by 1 base and J by 10 bases, with 11 bases left in between. The CDR3 consists of 13 residues. The CDR3 reads CASSLGQGYEQFF. The CDR3 nucleotides read TGTGCCAGCAGCTTAGGCCAGGGTTACGAGCAGTTCTTC.

This clonotype appeared many times. V is TRBV5-1 and J is TRBJ1-6, with TRBD1 as a possible D gene (5 bases). Germline V gene sequence: CDR1 SGHRS, CDR2 YFSETQ. CDR3 length: 15 residues. V shed 4 bases and J shed 9 bases, with 17 bases lying between them. CDR3 nucleotides: TGCGCCAGCAGCGGCGGGGGGTCAGAGGGTTCACCCCTCCACTTT. Translating gives CASSGGGSEGSPLHF. The variable domain in full, with the rest retrieved from reference TRBV5-1 and TRBJ1-6, is KAGVTQTPRYLIKTRGQQVTLSCSPISGHRSVSWYQQTPGQGLQFLFEYFSETQRNKGNFPGRFSGRQFSNSRSEMNVSTLELGDSALYLCASSGGGSEGSPLHFGNGTRLTVT.

As for this clonotype: A much bigger clone sits one base away, suggesting this may be a read error. The CDR3 nucleotides read TGCGCCAGCAGCGGGGGGTCAGGGGACGGAGAGACCCAGTACTTC. Translating gives CASSGGSGDGETQYF. The V and J genes are TRBV5-1 and TRBJ2-5; the D gene could be TRBD1 or TRBD2 (6 bases each). V was shortened by 4 bases and J by 4 bases, with 17 bases between the two germline ends. CDR1 and CDR2 (germline): SGHRS, YFSETQ. The CDR3 loop spans 15 amino acids.

This clonotype was detected many times. This chain links TRBV28 with TRBJ2-3, with D unresolved. The CDR3 contains 15 residues. CDR1 is MDHEN, CDR2 SYDVKM, per germline. Trimming stripped 6 bases from V and 0 bases from J, with 13 bases between. The CDR3 spells CASSPGITSTDTQYF. The CDR3 DNA reads as TGTGCCAGCAGCCCTGGGATTACTAGCACAGATACGCAGTATTTT.

This rearrangement joins TRBV4-1 to TRBJ2-7; unclear D gene. The CDR3 is 14 amino acids. Germline V gives CDR1 MGHRA, CDR2 YSYEKL. Between the trimmed V and J ends, which lost 3 bases and 5 bases, there was a span of 14 bases. The CDR3 reads CASSHPNDNNEQYF. CDR3 coding DNA: TGCGCCAGCAGCCATCCCAACGACAACAACGAGCAGTACTTC.

The rearrangement uses TRBV5-1 and TRBJ2-7; 12 nucleotides align to TRBD2. CDR1 SGHRS and CDR2 YFSETQ come from the germline V gene. After removal of 0 bases from V and 1 base from J, the junction contained 2 bases not matched to a gene. CDR3 length: 16 residues. CDR3 in DNA: TGCGCCAGCAGCTTGGGACTAGCGGGAGAGTCCTACGAGCAGTACTTC. Protein product: CASSLGLAGESYEQYF.

This clonotype was observed at least ten times. The CDR3 nucleotides read TGTGCCAGCAGTCCCCACGGTGGACGGCACCAAGAGACCCAGTACTTC. This codes for CASSPHGGRHQETQYF. This chain uses TRBV28 with TRBJ2-5; no clear D gene. The V gene lost 5 bases and the J gene lost 0 bases, with 16 bases spanning the gap. The CDR3 contains 16 residues. Germline CDR1 MDHEN, CDR2 SYDVKM.

The chain uses TRBV18 and TRBJ1-5; 10 bases align to TRBD1. Per the germline V gene, CDR1 is KGHSH and CDR2 is LQKENI. The CDR3 is 18 amino acids. V lost 2 bases to trimming and J lost 2 bases; unmatched junction nucleotides: 9. The CDR3 region is CASSPELRDRGGNQPQHF. CDR3 nucleotides: TGTGCCAGCTCACCAGAGCTAAGGGACAGGGGAGGCAATCAGCCCCAGCATTTT.

This clonotype occurred many times. The chain has TRBV3-1 and TRBJ1-5; no definite D call. Trimming pared 1 base from V and 7 bases from J, leaving 11 bases between. Germline V CDR1 and CDR2: LGHDT, YNNKEL (reference sequence). This CDR3 has 14 residues. The CDR3 sequence is CASSQGPGAQPQHF. As DNA, the CDR3 is TGTGCCAGCAGCCAAGGACCCGGAGCCCAGCCCCAGCATTTT. Complete variable domain (other parts from reference TRBV3-1 and TRBJ1-5): DTAVSQTPKYLVTQMGNDKSIKCEQNLGHDTMYWYKQDSKKFLKIMFSYNNKELIINETVPNRFSPKSPDKAHLNLHINSLELGDSAVYFCASSQGPGAQPQHFGDGTRLSIL.

This clonotype was recorded at least ten times. The chain is built from TRBV20-1 and TRBJ2-1; TRBD2 matches at 10 bases. Unmatched junction bases numbered 4, after V lost 7 bases and J lost 7 bases. The CDR3 spans 12 residues. Looked up from germline, CDR1 is DFQATT and CDR2 is SNEGSKA (reference sequence). CDR3 sequence reads: CSESGGANEQFF. The CDR3 DNA is TGCAGTGAAAGCGGGGGGGCAAATGAGCAGTTCTTC.

This clonotype was detected ten times or more. The chain combines TRBV12-3 or TRBV12-4 with TRBJ1-4; maybe TRBD1 (6 bases). The V gene lost 8 bases and the J gene lost 8 bases, with 18 bases spanning the gap. The CDR3 runs 14 residues. CDR3 loop: CASATGGGHEKLFF. The CDR3 coding sequence is TGTGCCAGCGCGACCGGGGGGGGGCACGAAAAACTGTTTTTT.

The V and J genes are TRBV7-9 and TRBJ2-2, with 7 nucleotides matching TRBD1. This CDR3 contains 17 residues. The junction had 9 bases not matched to a gene; V was cut back by 5 bases and J by 0 bases. Germline CDR1 reads SEHNR; CDR2 reads FQNEAQ (reference sequence). The CDR3 region has the DNA TGTGCCAGCAGCCTGGATCTTGGGACAGCGAACACCGGGGAGCTGTTTTTT. It yields the protein CASSLDLGTANTGELFF.

This clonotype was picked up many times. CDR3 residues: CASSPETGGRFGYTF. In nucleotides, the CDR3 is TGTGCCAGCAGTCCAGAGACAGGGGGCAGGTTCGGCTACACCTTC. This rearrangement joins TRBV12-3 or TRBV12-4 to TRBJ1-2, with TRBD1 identical over 10 bases. The CDR3 totals 15 residues. J lost 8 bases, V lost 5 bases, and 11 bases had no gene match.

This chain joins TRBV28 and TRBJ2-7; 8 bases agree with TRBD1. The CDR3 is 11 amino acids. The junction had 4 bases not matched to a gene; V was cut back by 8 bases and J by 7 bases. CDR1 and CDR2 (germline): MDHEN, SYDVKM. The CDR3 DNA follows: TGTGCCAGCCGAGACAGGGGAGAGCAGTACTTC. Translated: CASRDRGEQYF. Drawing the rest from reference TRBV28 and TRBJ2-7, the complete variable domain is DVKVTQSSRYLVKRTGEKVFLECVQDMDHENMFWYRQDPGLGLRLIYFSYDVKMKEKGDIPEGYSVSREKKERFSLILESASTNQTSMYLCASRDRGEQYFGPGTRLTVT.